The clone carrying this T cell receptor beta chain was seen more than once but under ten times. Its antigen is as yet unknown. J lost 6 bases, V lost 6 bases, and 6 bases had no gene match. The CDR3 runs to 13 residues. Germline CDR1 and CDR2: SGHDT and YYEEEE. This sample was taken from a study of T-cell reconstitution after alpha-beta-depleted transplantation in children. Study-wide findings and caveats: Some patients' high day-60 TCRbeta diversity was traced to surviving recipient T cells and thymic progenitors. Newly made T cells mostly supplied T-cell counts and diversity one year after transplant.

Using unique molecular identifiers, the investigators prepared the TCRbeta library. TCRdb re-derived calls from the PCR reads in MiXCR, one entry per CDR3 protein. The table records 350,000 to 500,000 distinct CDR3 sequences, about 45% of them present only once. The chain uses TRBV5-6 and TRBJ2-4; 7 bases align to TRBD1. The starting material was PBMCs, obtained before TCRalphabeta/CD19-depleted stem cell transplant. The TCR originated in a girl aged 2-10 years with aplastic anemia, due to receive a stem cell transplant. The DNA of the CDR3 is TGTGCCAGCACACAGGGGCGCGGAAACATTCAGTACTTC. This gives the protein CASTQGRGNIQYF.